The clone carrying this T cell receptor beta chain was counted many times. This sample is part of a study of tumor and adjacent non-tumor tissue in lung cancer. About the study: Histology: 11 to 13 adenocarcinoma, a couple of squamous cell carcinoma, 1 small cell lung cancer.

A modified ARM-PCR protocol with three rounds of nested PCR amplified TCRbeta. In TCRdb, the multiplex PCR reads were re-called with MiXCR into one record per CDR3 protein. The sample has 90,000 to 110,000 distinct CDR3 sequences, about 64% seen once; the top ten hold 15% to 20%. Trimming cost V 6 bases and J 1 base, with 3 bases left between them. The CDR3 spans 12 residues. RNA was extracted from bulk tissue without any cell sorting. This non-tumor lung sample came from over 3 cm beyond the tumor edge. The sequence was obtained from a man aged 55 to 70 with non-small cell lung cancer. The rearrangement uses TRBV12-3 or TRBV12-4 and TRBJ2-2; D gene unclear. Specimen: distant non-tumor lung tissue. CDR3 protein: CASSRNTGELFF. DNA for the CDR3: TGTGCCAGCAGCCGGAACACCGGGGAGCTGTTTTTT.